This T cell receptor (beta chain) originates from a study of cytomegalovirus exposure and HLA in healthy donors. Primers: 60 Vbeta forward and 13 Jbeta reverse. TCRdb keeps only in-frame clones here, not all; method: immunoSEQ multiplex PCR. The sample holds under 130,000 clones, 60% to 80% seen once. The CDR3 has 12 residues. Germline V CDR1 and CDR2: MNHEY, SVGAGI. V shed 5 bases and J shed 4 bases, with 8 bases lying between them. The sample taken for sequencing was PBMCs. The gene calls are TRBV6-5 and TRBJ1-2; weak D call: TRBD1 (5 bases). The sequence came from a middle-aged man in good health and CMV-seropositive. The CDR3 reads CASSNGGYGYTF. The CDR3, as DNA: TGTGCCAGCAGTAACGGGGGCTATGGCTACACCTTC.